Each of the 14 T cell receptor beta chains below was sequenced from the same sample in a study of cytomegalovirus exposure and HLA in healthy donors. 13 Jbeta primers and 60 Vbeta primers were used for the PCR. Repertoires were generated with immunoSEQ multiplex PCR, while TCRdb's copy carries only in-frame clones and drops some. The data hold around 110,000 clones, with about 76% observed a single time. The sequencing input was PBMCs. The receptors here all came from a woman younger than 45 in good health and CMV-seronegative.

This chain links TRBV27 with TRBJ2-3, with D maybe TRBD1 (5 bases). V was trimmed by 6 bases and J by 5 bases, leaving 12 bases between them. This CDR3 contains 13 residues. Germline-derived CDR1 and CDR2 are MNHEY and SMNVEV (reference sequence). CDR3 residues: CASSLGAGDTQYF. The CDR3 coding sequence is TGTGCCAGCAGCTTAGGGGCCGGAGATACGCAGTATTTT.

The chain carries TRBV5-4 and TRBJ2-1; 7 bases fit TRBD1. The germline V gene has CDR1 SGHNT and CDR2 YYREEE (reference sequence). The length of the CDR3 is 16 residues. Trimming cost V 4 bases and J 2 bases; bases outside gene matches: 9. CDR3 sequence reads: CASSPPGQGAYNEQFF. Written as DNA, the CDR3 is TGTGCCAGCAGCCCCCCCGGGCAGGGGGCCTACAATGAGCAGTTCTTC.

The CDR3 spells CASSLNEQFF. The CDR3, as DNA: TGTGCCAGCAGCCTCAATGAGCAGTTCTTC. The rearrangement joins TRBV6-8 to TRBJ2-1; D gene ambiguous. Germline V gene sequence: CDR1 MNHGY, CDR2 SAAAGT. Trimming shortened V by 6 bases and J by 6 bases, and 3 bases separated the two germline ends. The length of the CDR3 is 10 residues.

The V gene is TRBV19, the J gene TRBJ2-1; 8 nucleotides align to TRBD2. The junction had 9 bases not matched to a gene; V was cut back by 4 bases and J by 7 bases. The CDR3 consists of 15 residues. Germline CDR1 LNHDA, CDR2 SQIVND (reference sequence). This CDR3 reads CASSTSSGRSNEQFF. CDR3 sequence (DNA): TGTGCCAGTAGTACGTCCAGCGGGAGAAGTAATGAGCAGTTCTTC.

The chain uses TRBV27 and TRBJ2-7; 8 bases agree with TRBD1. The V gene end was trimmed by 2 bases and the J gene end by 2 bases; junction bases not matched to a gene: 11. The CDR3 contains 17 residues. CDR1 and CDR2 from the germline V gene are MNHEY and SMNVEV (reference sequence). The CDR3 protein is CASSLTRVAGQAYEQYF. For the CDR3, the DNA is TGTGCCAGCAGTTTAACCAGGGTGGCGGGACAGGCCTACGAGCAGTACTTC.

The chain has TRBV18 and TRBJ1-2, with D possibly matching TRBD1 (6 bases). CDR3 size: 16 residues. Germline values: CDR1 KGHSH, CDR2 LQKENI. V was cut by 3 bases and J by 8 bases, with 22 bases left in between. CDR3 sequence reads: CASSPGWQGTPSGYTF. The CDR3, as DNA: TGTGCCAGCTCACCGGGTTGGCAGGGGACCCCCTCGGGCTACACCTTC.

The chain links TRBV4-1 to TRBJ2-1; D ambiguous. Germline V gene lookup returns CDR1 MGHRA and CDR2 YSYEKL. The CDR3 spans 13 residues. V was clipped by 2 bases and J by 3 bases, with 5 bases between them. The CDR3 is CASSQSLYNEQFF. CDR3 coding DNA: TGCGCCAGCAGCCAATCCCTCTACAATGAGCAGTTCTTC.

CDR3 residues: CASSSSGGTQETQYF. The CDR3 DNA is TGTGCCAGCAGCTCATCCGGGGGGACCCAAGAGACCCAGTACTTC. The V gene is TRBV6-5, the J gene TRBJ2-5; 7 bases map to TRBD2. V lost 6 bases, J lost 1 base, and 8 bases stayed unmatched. The V gene's germline CDR1 is MNHEY and CDR2 SVGAGI. This CDR3 is built from 15 residues.

The chain recombines TRBV15 with TRBJ2-7; weak D call: TRBD1 (5 bases). The germline V gene has CDR1 LNHNV and CDR2 YYDKDF (reference sequence). The CDR3 spans 14 residues. V was shortened by 0 bases and J by 3 bases, with 9 bases between the two germline ends. DNA for the CDR3: TGTGCCACCAGCAGAGATTCAGGGATCTACGAGCAGTACTTC. This translates into CATSRDSGIYEQYF.

The rearrangement joins TRBV28 to TRBJ2-7, with TRBD2 identical over 14 bases. The CDR3 extends over 17 amino acids. Losses at the gene ends were 4 bases for V and 6 bases for J; bases not matched to a gene: 11. Germline CDR1 is MDHEN and CDR2 is SYDVKM. In DNA form, the CDR3 reads TGTGCCAGCAGTTATGAGGAGGGACTAGCGGGAGTTTTCGAGCAGTACTTC. Protein product: CASSYEEGLAGVFEQYF.

Relative to its sample, this clone is medium-sized. This same CDR3 is encoded by further DNA sequences in the sample. This sequence joins TRBV19 and TRBJ2-3; 13 nucleotides align to TRBD2. This CDR3 is 18 amino acids long. The germline CDR1 and CDR2 sequences are LNHDA and SQIVND (reference sequence). Trimming cost V 4 bases and J 0 bases; bases outside gene matches: 7. The CDR3 nucleotides are TGTGCCAGTAGTACTGGACTAGCGGGGGTACCTAGCACAGATACGCAGTATTTT. Translating gives CASSTGLAGVPSTDTQYF.

The J gene is TRBJ1-2, the V gene TRBV6-1; D perhaps matches TRBD1 (5 bases). Germline V lookup: CDR1 MNHNS, CDR2 SASEGT. Trimming took off 3 bases at V and 1 base at J, with 9 bases between the two ends. The CDR3 consists of 14 residues. The CDR3 DNA reads as TGTGCCAGCAGTGATCCCCAGGGTAACTATGGCTACACCTTC. Amino acid sequence: CASSDPQGNYGYTF.

This chain uses TRBV14 with TRBJ1-3; the match to TRBD1 covers 7 bases. The V and J ends lost 2 bases and 1 base, in that order; junction bases with no gene match: 2. CDR3 length: 15 amino acids. Germline loops: CDR1 SGHDN, CDR2 FVKESK. The CDR3 sequence is CASSQYRGSGNTIYF. Written as DNA, the CDR3 is TGTGCCAGCAGCCAATACAGGGGATCTGGAAACACCATATATTTT. Filled out from reference TRBV14 and TRBJ1-3, the complete variable domain reads EAGVTQFPSHSVIEKGQTVTLRCDPISGHDNLYWYRRVMGKEIKFLLHFVKESKQDESGMPNNRFLAERTGGTYSTLKVQPAELEDSGVYFCASSQYRGSGNTIYFGEGSWLTVV.

The CDR3 DNA reads as TGCGCCAGCAGCCGCGTAAACCTTAGCGGGTGGCCCTACGAGCAGTACTTC. It is translated as CASSRVNLSGWPYEQYF. J is TRBJ2-5 and V is TRBV5-1; 7 nucleotides align to TRBD2. The DNA end lines up better with TRBJ2-7; the J call may be wrong. The CDR3 runs to 17 residues. Germline CDR1 SGHRS, CDR2 YFSETQ.